This section outlines one T cell receptor beta chain sequence together with its context. Its antigen is unidentified. TCR alpha and beta CDR3 regions were amplified from RNA using iRepertoire nested multiplex PCR. TCRdb ran MiXCR on the multiplex PCR reads and lists one entry per CDR3 protein. The sample lists 400,000 or so distinct CDR3 sequences; roughly two fifths were seen once. The CDR3 is 15 residues long. V shed 4 bases and J shed 0 bases, with 10 bases lying between them. CDR1 is KGHSH and CDR2 is LQKENI in the germline V gene. These data come from a study of glioma-infiltrating T cells. Study context: Approximately 1 million peripheral T cells were targeted at about 4- to 11-fold coverage.

Study observations and caveats: Gliomas, especially low-grade, showed above-expected tissue-blood divergence; non-neoplastic patients showed below. Signature shared blood CDR3 motifs were enriched in low-divergence and depleted in high-divergence patients.

The rearrangement uses TRBV18 and TRBJ1-3, with TRBD1 as a possible D gene (5 bases). This clonotype was obtained from a human donor with low-grade glioma or glioblastoma, undergoing nonglioma brain surgery, or in good health (not recorded which). Sequences were obtained from glioma tissue, nonneoplastic brain tissue, or PBMCs (not recorded which). This CDR3 is CASSRGRRSGNTIYF. The CDR3 DNA is TGTGCCAGCTCACGGGGACGCCGCTCTGGAAACACCATATATTTT.